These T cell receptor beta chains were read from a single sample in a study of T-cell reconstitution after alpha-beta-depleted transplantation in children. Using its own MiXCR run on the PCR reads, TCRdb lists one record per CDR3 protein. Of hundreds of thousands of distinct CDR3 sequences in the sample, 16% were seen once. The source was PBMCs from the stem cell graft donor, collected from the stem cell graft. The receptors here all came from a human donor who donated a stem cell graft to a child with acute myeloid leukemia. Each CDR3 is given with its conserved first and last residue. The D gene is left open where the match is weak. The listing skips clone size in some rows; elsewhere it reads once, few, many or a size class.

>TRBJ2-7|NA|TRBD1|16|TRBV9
TGTGCCAGCAGCGAAGGCCACACAGGGGGCTTCAACGAGCAGTACTTC
CASSEGHTGGFNEQYF
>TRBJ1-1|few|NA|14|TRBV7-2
TGTGCCAGCAGCTTTCAGGGAGGAATGACTGAAGCTTTCTTT
CASSFQGGMTEAFF
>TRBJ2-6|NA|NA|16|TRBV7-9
TGTGCCAGCACCTCAAGACGGGCCTCTGGGGCCAACGTCCTGACTTTC
CASTSRRASGANVLTF
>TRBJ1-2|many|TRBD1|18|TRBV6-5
TGTGCCAGCAGTTACCACAGACAGGGGGCCGTCAGCGGCTATGGCTACACCTTC
CASSYHRQGAVSGYGYTF
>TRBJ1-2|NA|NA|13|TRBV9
TGTGCCAGCAGCGTGTCGGATAACTATGGCTACACCTTC
CASSVSDNYGYTF
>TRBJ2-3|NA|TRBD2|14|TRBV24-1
TGTGCCACCAGTGTAGCGGGGGGCACAGATACGCAGTATTTT
CATSVAGGTDTQYF
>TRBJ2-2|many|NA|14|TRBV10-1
TGCGCCAGCAGTGAAGGGTCGTCCACCGGGGAGCTGTTTTTT
CASSEGSSTGELFF
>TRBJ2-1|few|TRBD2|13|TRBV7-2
TGTGCCAGCCGGGGGGTCCCGAGCAATGAGCAGTTCTTC
CASRGVPSNEQFF
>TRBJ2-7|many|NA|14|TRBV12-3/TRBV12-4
TGTGCCAGCAGTTTCTCCGGGGGGCTTTACGAGCAGTACTTC
CASSFSGGLYEQYF
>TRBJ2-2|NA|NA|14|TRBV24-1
TGTGCCACCAGTGATTTGCGGCGCACCGGGGAGCTGTTTTTT
CATSDLRRTGELFF
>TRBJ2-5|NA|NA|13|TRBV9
TGTGCCAGCAGCGGAAGTCCAGAAGAGACCCAGTACTTC
CASSGSPEETQYF
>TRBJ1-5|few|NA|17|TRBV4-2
TGTGCCAGCAGCCAAGAAGCGGCAGATTATAGCAATCAGCCCCAGCATTTT
CASSQEAADYSNQPQHF
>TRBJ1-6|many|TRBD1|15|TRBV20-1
TGCAGTGCTAGAGGGGGGACAGGTGAAAGATCACCCCTCCACTTT
CSARGGTGERSPLHF
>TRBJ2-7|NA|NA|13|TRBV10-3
TGTGCCATCAGTGAGCCCCCAGGGTACGAGCAGTACTTC
CAISEPPGYEQYF
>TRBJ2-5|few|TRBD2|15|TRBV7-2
TGTGCCAGCAGCTTCTTGGGGAGGGGATGGGAGACCCAGTACTTC
CASSFLGRGWETQYF
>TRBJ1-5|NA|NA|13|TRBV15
TGTGCCACCAGCAGAGATAGGGCTCAGCCCCAGCATTTT
CATSRDRAQPQHF
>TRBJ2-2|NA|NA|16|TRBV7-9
TGTGCCAGCAGCTACCGGGAGGGGGCGCAAGACGGGGAGCTGTTTTTT
CASSYREGAQDGELFF
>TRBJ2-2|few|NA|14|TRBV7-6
TGTGCCAGCAGCTTATCAACATTAACCGGGGAGCTGTTTTTT
CASSLSTLTGELFF
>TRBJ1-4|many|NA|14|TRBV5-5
TGTGCCAGCAGCTCAGATGGCAGGCACGAAAAACTGTTTTTT
CASSSDGRHEKLFF
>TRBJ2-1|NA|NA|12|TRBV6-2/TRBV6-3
TGTGCCAGCAGTTACCCTGCCAAGGCACAGTTCTTC
CASSYPAKAQFF
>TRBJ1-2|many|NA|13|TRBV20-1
TGCAGTGCTAGACGGGTAAAGGAGGAGGGCTACACCTTC
CSARRVKEEGYTF
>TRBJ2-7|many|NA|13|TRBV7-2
TGTGCCAGCAGCCCAGGAGCGGGTAACGAGCAGTACTTC
CASSPGAGNEQYF
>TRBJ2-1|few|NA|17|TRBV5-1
TGCGCCAGCAGCTCTGGACTGTCTAGTGGCTCCTACAATGAGCAGTTCTTC
CASSSGLSSGSYNEQFF
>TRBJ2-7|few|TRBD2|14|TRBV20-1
TGCAGTGCTAGAGGGACTAGCGGGTTCGGCGAGCAGTACTTC
CSARGTSGFGEQYF